This T cell receptor beta chain was profiled in a study of blood T cells in healthy people across ages (dated by TCRdb to between 2014 and 2017). About the investigation overall: Template switching captured roughly one uniquely barcoded TCR beta cDNA molecule per two T cells in model experiments. Donors of different ages were randomly distributed across sequencing lanes to avoid experimental bias. The donors were split into four age groups: young (average 16 years), middle-aged (around 37), aged (over 55) and long-lived (over 80). For two donors (one aged 18 to 30 and one aged 80 or older), the study analyzed two additional independent replicas of 1 million unique cDNA reads from the same blood draw. Age-related changes in TCR beta repertoire diversity were measured in the study by deep sequencing normalized with unique cDNA molecular identifiers.

Library construction relied on 5' RACE. The reads were generated on an Illumina HiSeq 2500. The second PCR ran for roughly 7 to 12 cycles and used a J-beta primer mix along with a sample-barcoded 5' primer. Each TCR beta cDNA molecule received a unique molecular identifier from a template-switch 5' adaptor carrying 12 random nucleotides. Each sample yielded at least 3 million CDR3-containing paired-end reads. First-strand cDNA synthesis was performed from all RNA using the Mint cDNA synthesis kit, with priming by a TRBC-specific oligonucleotide. Following uracil-DNA glycosylase treatment, all cDNA underwent a first 18-cycle PCR with the universal primers M1SS and BC2_uni_R. The study's own analysis went as follows. For normalization, 1 million high-quality reads, each with a distinct molecular identifier, were randomly selected from each sample. Instead of being binned into consensus sequences, reads that shared molecular identifiers were thrown out. MiTCR, run with a Q25 quality threshold and the strictest error-elimination algorithm, handled CDR3 identification, clonotype clustering and error correction. A nonparametric unseen species model using Euler transformation provided a lower-bound estimate of total TCR beta diversity. Through fastp at Q25 and MiXCR, TCRdb rebuilt clones from the public reads, retaining in-frame beta chains. Here each entry gathers all rows of one CDR3 protein and keeps the most common genes and DNA. Clone size and V and J calls follow TCRdb, not the original study. The sample table contains about a million distinct CDR3 sequences; only one count was recorded for roughly 48% of them. 13% of the sample comes from the top ten.

Points the paper makes about the study in general: A strong correlation was found between observed TCR beta diversity and the percentage of naive T cells measured by flow cytometry. Because profiling used bulk unsorted PBMCs, naive and antigen-experienced compartments could not be compared conclusively. As age increased, observed TCR beta diversity per million T cells dropped in a roughly linear way, and a significant reduction was already evident by age 40. Estimates of total diversity based on one million sequenced T cells were considered lower bounds and underestimates. Compared with the aged group, the long-lived group had more naive CD4+ T cells, fewer expanded clones and increased TCR diversity, a pattern suggesting age selection. Because donor CMV infection status was unknown, age-related changes in expanded clonotypes were potentially confounded.

Of note for this clonotype: Its antigen remains undetermined. No clone much larger than this one lies a single base away; base qualities are absent.

Systemically healthy Caucasian individuals from Russia, 35 to 50 in total and aged roughly 6 to 100 years, were included as donors. Around 10 milliliters of peripheral blood were collected from each donor into EDTA-treated Vacutainer tubes. Ficoll-Paque density-gradient centrifugation was used to isolate PBMCs, with at least 6.5 million per sample. Trizol reagent was used to extract total RNA from PBMCs, with at least 5 micrograms per sample. For every donor, flow cytometry on a PBMC aliquot measured the percentage of naive CD45RAhigh/CD27high T cells. V has 3 bases trimmed and J has 12 bases trimmed; junction bases matching no gene number 10. The CDR3 has 13 amino acids, counting the end cysteine and phenylalanine. The DNA shown is the 39-base CDR3, in frame from base 1. CDR1 and CDR2 (MGHRA, YSYEKL) derive from the germline V gene.

This chain joins TRBV4-1 to TRBJ1-2, with 7 middle bases fitting TRBD1. This sequence was found in a man aged 30 to 39 in good health. Sequences were obtained from blood. The nucleotides read TGCGCCAGCAGCCAGTTAGGGACAGCCTGGCACACCTTC. Its product reads: CASSQLGTAWHTF.